The 30 T cell receptor beta chains below all came from one sample that was sequenced in a study of T cell changes during pregnancy in multiple sclerosis. Repertoires were generated with immunoSEQ multiplex PCR, while TCRdb's copy carries only in-frame clones and drops some. The data contain 73,000 or so clones, 75% to 95% of them singletons. The sample in question was peripheral blood, obtained in the second trimester of pregnancy. Receptors originate from a female donor with multiple sclerosis, enrolled in a pregnancy study.

The chain combines TRBV18 with TRBJ1-4; weak D call: TRBD1 (5 bases). Deletions cut 1 base from V and 7 bases from J, with 16 bases between. Looked up from germline, CDR1 is KGHSH and CDR2 is LQKENI. This CDR3 region has 16 residues. The CDR3 region has the DNA TGTGCCAGCTCACCACGGGGTACGGGGGTCTCTGAAAAACTGTTTTTT. As protein: CASSPRGTGVSEKLFF.

The chain joins TRBV30 to TRBJ1-1; D might be TRBD1 (6 bases). This CDR3 has 12 residues. From germline, CDR1 is GTSNPN and CDR2 SVGIG (reference sequence). V was clipped by 5 bases and J by 6 bases, with 13 bases between them. CDR3 loop: CAWGQIMAEAFF. The CDR3 DNA reads TGTGCCTGGGGACAGATAATGGCTGAAGCTTTCTTT.

The V gene is TRBV28, the J gene TRBJ2-7, with 10 bases that match TRBD1. With 5 bases clipped from V and 2 bases from J, the junction kept 3 bases outside the gene matches. This CDR3 comprises 14 residues. Germline V CDR1 and CDR2: MDHEN, SYDVKM. CDR3 coding DNA: TGTGCCAGCAGTACCGGGACAGGGGCCTACGAGCAGTACTTC. Translation: CASSTGTGAYEQYF.

V is TRBV7-2 and J is TRBJ2-7; TRBD2 might be the D (6 bases). V was pared by 0 bases and J by 4 bases, with 10 bases between. CDR3 size: 14 residues. The V gene's germline CDR1 is SGHTA and CDR2 FQGNSA. This CDR3 reads CASSLAGGSYEQYF. CDR3 DNA sequence: TGTGCCAGCAGCTTAGCTGGGGGGAGTTACGAGCAGTACTTC. Variable domain in full (rest from reference TRBV7-2 and TRBJ2-7): GAGVSQSPSNKVTEKGKDVELRCDPISGHTALYWYRQSLGQGLEFLIYFQGNSAPDKSGLPSDRFSAERTGGSVSTLTIQRTQQEDSAVYLCASSLAGGSYEQYFGPGTRLTVT.

The CDR3 reads CASSASGRGNEQFF. The CDR3 region has the DNA TGTGCCAGCAGTGCTAGCGGGAGGGGGAATGAGCAGTTCTTC. The chain employs TRBV6-1 and TRBJ2-1; 12 positions agree with TRBD2. This CDR3 is built from 14 residues. Per the germline V gene, CDR1 is MNHNS and CDR2 is SASEGT. V lost 4 bases and J lost 7; bases outside the gene matches: 2.

This sequence joins TRBV7-2 and TRBJ2-3; TRBD2 aligns across 9 bases. Unmatched junction bases numbered 11, after V lost 6 bases and J lost 4 bases. The CDR3 is 16 residues long. Germline V gene data show CDR1 as SGHTA and CDR2 as FQGNSA. The CDR3 region is CASSLVRGGAPDTQYF. CDR3 DNA: TGTGCCAGCAGTCTCGTGCGCGGGGGGGCCCCAGATACGCAGTATTTT.

This chain connects TRBV1 to TRBJ2-1; the tabulated D call, TRBD2, remains unverified against the DNA. TRBV1 is recorded as a pseudogene. CDR3 size: 15 residues. This chain's CDR3 is CTSSRGGAGYNEQFF. In DNA form, the CDR3 reads TGCACCAGCAGCCGGGGGGGGGCCGGCTACAATGAGCAGTTCTTC.

This clone was found once. The chain has TRBV9 and TRBJ2-3; 8 positions match TRBD2. V trimming: 7 bases; J trimming: 2 bases; junction bases outside the gene matches: 9. Germline V gene sequence: CDR1 SGDLS, CDR2 YYNGEE. The CDR3 covers 15 residues. CDR3 region: CASSRTSRPTDTQYF. CDR3 coding DNA: TGTGCCAGCTCCCGGACTAGCAGGCCCACAGATACGCAGTATTTT.

This chain links TRBV6-1 with TRBJ2-1; 12 bases are a match to TRBD2. V dropped 4 bases and J dropped 6; count of bases not matched to a gene: 7. The CDR3 sequence is 16 residues long. CDR1 and CDR2 from the germline V gene are MNHNS and SASEGT. The CDR3 here is CASSALTSGGRNEQFF. Written as DNA, the CDR3 is TGTGCCAGCAGTGCCCTGACTAGCGGGGGCCGCAATGAGCAGTTCTTC.

This clone was detected only once. The chain recombines TRBV18 with TRBJ1-1, with 10 bases that match TRBD1. The trim removed 6 bases at V and 6 bases at J, leaving 7 bases unmatched. CDR3 size: 14 residues. Germline assignment: CDR1 KGHSH and CDR2 LQKENI. Here the CDR3 DNA reads TGTGCCAGCTCCCCTGACAGGGGGCGATCTGAAGCTTTCTTT. It specifies CASSPDRGRSEAFF.

This clone occurred once. The V and J genes are TRBV7-2 and TRBJ2-3; the D gene is possibly TRBD1 (6 bases). Germline V lookup: CDR1 SGHTA, CDR2 FQGNSA. This CDR3 spans 12 amino acids. The ends were cut back, 5 bases at V and 4 bases at J, with 7 bases in the middle. CDR3 protein: CASSPGADTQYF. The CDR3 DNA reads TGTGCCAGCAGCCCAGGGGCAGATACGCAGTATTTT.

The chain joins TRBV5-3 to TRBJ1-1; D unresolved. TRBV5-3 is flagged as an ORF with uncertain function. The CDR3 covers 18 residues. Trimming shortened V by 4 bases and J by 0 bases, and 22 bases separated the two germline ends. CDR3 sequence: CARSQTKIPTRMNTEAFF. The CDR3 DNA reads TGTGCCAGAAGCCAAACGAAAATCCCGACAAGGATGAACACTGAAGCTTTCTTT.

The chain recombines TRBV5-3 with TRBJ1-4; D unclear. TRBV5-3 is an ORF for which the function is uncertain. CDR3 length equals 14 residues. The V end lost 5 bases, the J end lost 12 bases, and 20 bases lay between the germline ends. The CDR3 loop is CARSLLPNRLQLFF. As DNA, the CDR3 is TGTGCCAGAAGTTTACTACCAAATCGGCTACAACTGTTTTTT.

The V call is TRBV7-2, the J call TRBJ2-2, with a weak D call TRBD1 (6 bases). The CDR3 has 12 residues. The germline V gene encodes CDR1 SGHTA and CDR2 FQGNSA. The germline V and J ends were trimmed by 5 bases and 11 bases, with 12 bases remaining between them. The CDR3 reads CASSLGTPELFF. As DNA, the CDR3 is TGTGCCAGCAGCCTCGGGACACCCGAGCTGTTTTTT.

V is TRBV5-4 and J is TRBJ1-4; D possibly corresponds to TRBD1 (6 bases). The CDR3 sequence is 14 residues long. Germline CDR1 is SGHNT and CDR2 is YYREEE (reference sequence). Trimming took 4 bases from V and 5 from J, leaving 12 bases between them. The CDR3 DNA reads TGTGCCAGCAGCCCGGGAGGGACAAATGAAAAACTGTTTTTT. Protein: CASSPGGTNEKLFF.

The V and J genes are TRBV18 and TRBJ1-6; TRBD1 is a possible D gene (5 bases). Germline CDR1 KGHSH, CDR2 LQKENI. V lost 2 bases, J lost 7 bases, and 6 bases lay in between. This CDR3 has 13 amino acids. CDR3 DNA sequence: TGTGCCAGCTCACCAGGACAAAATTCACCCCTCCACTTT. Translated, it gives CASSPGQNSPLHF.

This chain joins TRBV19 and TRBJ2-4; possible D gene TRBD2, 7 bases. V was cut by 7 bases and J by 8 bases, with 18 bases left in between. Germline values: CDR1 LNHDA, CDR2 SQIVND (reference sequence). The CDR3 has 14 residues. The CDR3 region is CASTSEGEGHIQYF. In DNA form, the CDR3 reads TGTGCCAGTACCTCGGAGGGGGAGGGGCACATTCAGTACTTC.

This chain joins TRBV4-2 and TRBJ1-6; D not certain. Looked up from germline, CDR1 is LGHNA and CDR2 is YNFKEQ. Trimming removed 0 bases from V and 0 bases from J, with 15 bases in between. CDR3 size: 19 residues. CDR3 DNA sequence: TGTGCCAGCAGCCAAGATCCCCTCACGGGGAGCTCCTATAATTCACCCCTCCACTTT. This translates into CASSQDPLTGSSYNSPLHF.

The chain couples TRBV5-1 to TRBJ2-7; D gene ambiguous. This CDR3 spans 13 amino acids. CDR1 SGHRS and CDR2 YFSETQ come from the germline V gene. The ends were cut back, 4 bases at V and 4 bases at J, with 12 bases in the middle. DNA for the CDR3: TGCGCCAGCAGCCGTGCCGAGGTTTACGAGCAGTACTTC. It specifies CASSRAEVYEQYF.

This clone was counted a single time. The chain recombines TRBV7-8 with TRBJ2-3; possibly TRBD2 for D (5 bases). Germline V gene data show CDR1 as SGHVS and CDR2 as FQNEAQ. Trimming took off 4 bases at V and 1 base at J, with 12 bases between the two ends. The CDR3 has 15 amino acids. The CDR3 region has the DNA TGTGCCAGCAGCTCCGGCAGCGGCCGCACAGATACGCAGTATTTT. It encodes CASSSGSGRTDTQYF.

In DNA, the CDR3 is TGTGCCTGGAGTGGCGCCAGGGCTGAAAAACTGTTTTTT. It is translated as CAWSGARAEKLFF. The chain carries TRBV30 and TRBJ1-4, with a weak D call TRBD1 (5 bases). Germline values: CDR1 GTSNPN, CDR2 SVGIG (reference sequence). The CDR3 consists of 13 residues. V was clipped by 1 base and J by 7 bases, with 10 bases between them.

In DNA form, the CDR3 reads TGTGCTAGTGGCGGACAGGGGGGGACTGAAGCTTTCTTT. Amino acids: CASGGQGGTEAFF. V and J are TRBV12-5 and TRBJ1-1; 10 bases agree with TRBD1. CDR3 length equals 13 residues. The V segment lost 6 bases and the J segment 5 bases; nucleotides outside the gene matches: 3. Germline V gene lookup returns CDR1 LGHNT and CDR2 FRNRAP.

The chain carries TRBV7-6 and TRBJ2-4; 8 bases are shared with TRBD2. This CDR3 comprises 15 residues. V was clipped by 1 base and J by 6 bases; unmatched bases: 5. Germline lookup yields CDR1 SGHVS and CDR2 FNYEAQ. CDR3 DNA: TGTGCCAGCAGCTTAGAACCCGGGACTAGAAACATTCAGTACTTC. Protein: CASSLEPGTRNIQYF.

The V and J genes are TRBV5-5 and TRBJ1-1; D call uncertain. V was cut by 4 bases and J by 2 bases, with 15 bases left in between. CDR3 length: 15 amino acids. Germline V CDR1 and CDR2: SGHKS, YYEKEE (reference sequence). The CDR3 bases are TGTGCCAGCAGCAAAACTGTGGAGTTTAACACTGAAGCTTTCTTT. Protein sequence: CASSKTVEFNTEAFF.

J is TRBJ2-1 and V is TRBV9; TRBD2 matches at 9 bases. The germline V gene encodes CDR1 SGDLS and CDR2 YYNGEE. V trimming: 3 bases; J trimming: 0 bases; junction bases outside the gene matches: 16. The CDR3 consists of 20 residues. CDR3 DNA sequence: TGTGCCAGCAGCGGATCTAGCGGGGTTTCGGGATGGGGCTCCTACAATGAGCAGTTCTTC. This sequence encodes CASSGSSGVSGWGSYNEQFF.

J is TRBJ2-2 and V is TRBV7-3; 11 nucleotides line up with TRBD1. This CDR3 spans 19 amino acids. Germline V lookup: CDR1 SGHTA, CDR2 FQGTGA. J gave up 0 bases and V 5 bases, and 11 bases lay outside the gene matches. CDR3 DNA sequence: TGTGCCAGCAGCCCCCAGGACAGGGGGCGTTTCCCGAACACCGGGGAGCTGTTTTTT. Translating it yields CASSPQDRGRFPNTGELFF.

This chain uses TRBV9 with TRBJ1-1; D is unresolved. The germline V gene has CDR1 SGDLS and CDR2 YYNGEE. V was trimmed by 7 bases and J by 7 bases, leaving 11 bases between them. CDR3 size: 11 residues. The CDR3 spells CASRRGDEAFF. In nucleotides, the CDR3 is TGTGCCAGCCGCCGAGGTGATGAAGCTTTCTTT.

This sequence joins TRBV4-2 and TRBJ2-5, with 7 bases aligning to TRBD2. The V gene's germline CDR1 is LGHNA and CDR2 YNFKEQ. This CDR3 has 15 residues. Germline trimming cut 4 bases from V and 2 bases from J; bases unmatched to any gene: 7. The CDR3 nucleotides read TGTGCCAGCAGCCGATGGGGGGGGACTCAAGAGACCCAGTACTTC. Residues: CASSRWGGTQETQYF.

CDR3 sequence reads: CASSATGFETDTQYF. The DNA of the CDR3 is TGCGCCAGCAGCGCCACAGGTTTCGAAACAGATACGCAGTATTTT. The V gene is TRBV5-1, the J gene TRBJ2-3; D might be TRBD1 (5 bases). Looked up from germline, CDR1 is SGHRS and CDR2 is YFSETQ. CDR3 size: 15 residues. V lost 4 bases to trimming and J lost 3 bases, with 15 bases between them.

J is TRBJ2-2 and V is TRBV2; 7 bases map to TRBD2. Germline V gene sequence: CDR1 SNHLY, CDR2 FYNNEI. The CDR3 length is 16 residues. V trimming: 2 bases; J trimming: 2 bases; junction bases outside the gene matches: 5. In nucleotides, the CDR3 is TGTGCCAGCAGTGAACGGGCGGGGGTTAACACCGGGGAGCTGTTTTTT. This sequence encodes CASSERAGVNTGELFF.